These T cell receptor beta chains were read from a single sample in a study of T cell responses to AZD1222 COVID-19 vaccine. Only in-frame clones appear in the TCRdb table, and some are missing; sequencing was by immunoSEQ multiplex PCR. The table has roughly 140,000 clones, approximately 88% seen once. The sample in question was peripheral blood, obtained on day 0 of MenACWY control vaccination. The source is an adult in good health. Both conserved end residues are part of each CDR3. D genes are given only for firm matches. Size is omitted from some rows. Given values are once, few, many or a class for expanded clones.

clone size	D gene	V gene	J gene	CDR3 protein	CDR3 DNA
.	TRBD1	TRBV12-3/TRBV12-4	TRBJ1-5	CASSRTGTQPQHF	TGTGCCAGCAGTAGGACAGGGACTCAGCCCCAGCATTTT
.	.	TRBV4-2	TRBJ1-5	CASSQDGRGDSNQPQHF	TGTGCCAGCAGCCAAGATGGCAGGGGAGATAGCAATCAGCCCCAGCATTTT
.	.	TRBV5-5	TRBJ2-4	CASRSTGEGKNIQYF	TGTGCCAGCAGATCCACAGGGGAGGGCAAAAACATTCAGTACTTC
.	TRBD2	TRBV5-1	TRBJ2-7	CASSSQGGTSGRFSYEQYF	TGCGCCAGCAGCTCCCAGGGGGGGACTAGCGGGAGATTCTCCTACGAGCAGTACTTC
.	.	TRBV16	TRBJ1-6	CASSQDYGGNSPLHF	TGTGCCAGCAGCCAAGATTACGGGGGAAATTCACCCCTCCACTTT
.	.	TRBV27	TRBJ1-2	CASSLLAGMSYGYTF	TGTGCCAGCAGTTTATTGGCAGGGATGAGCTATGGCTACACCTTC
many	.	TRBV5-6	TRBJ2-7	CASSLVQSDEQYF	TGTGCCAGCAGCTTGGTCCAGTCGGACGAGCAGTACTTC
once	TRBD2	TRBV4-1	TRBJ2-1	CASSLLAGGPGEQFF	TGCGCCAGCAGCTTACTAGCGGGAGGGCCTGGTGAGCAGTTCTTC
once	.	TRBV2	TRBJ1-5	CASSERGPNQPQHF	TGTGCCAGCAGTGAAAGAGGGCCTAATCAGCCCCAGCATTTT
.	TRBD1	TRBV19	TRBJ2-7	CASSLTGDGSYEQYF	TGTGCCAGTAGTTTGACAGGGGATGGGTCCTACGAGCAGTACTTC
once	.	TRBV12-3/TRBV12-4	TRBJ2-7	CASSPRDPYEQYF	TGTGCCAGCAGCCCCCGGGACCCCTACGAGCAGTACTTC
.	TRBD1	TRBV7-8	TRBJ1-2	CASKSGDRGHGYGYTF	TGTGCCAGCAAGTCTGGTGACAGGGGGCATGGGTATGGCTACACCTTC
.	.	TRBV7-3	TRBJ2-2	CASSLGTANTGELFF	TGTGCCAGCAGCTTGGGGACGGCAAACACCGGGGAGCTGTTTTTT
once	.	TRBV11-2	TRBJ1-4	CASSLGAAGFNEKLFF	TGTGCCAGCAGCTTAGGGGCGGCAGGGTTTAATGAAAAACTGTTTTTT
.	.	TRBV10-3	TRBJ1-5	CAIRPGDNQPQHF	TGTGCCATCAGGCCGGGAGACAATCAGCCCCAGCATTTT
once	.	TRBV3-1/TRBV3-2	TRBJ1-3	CASSQEWGPGNTIYF	TGTGCCAGCAGCCAAGAGTGGGGACCGGGAAACACCATATATTTT